This note documents a single T cell receptor beta chain sequence. Its antigen is currently unknown. This sample was taken from a study of PD-1 blockade in classical Hodgkin lymphoma. Study-level background: Patients were infused with nivolumab 3 mg/kg every 2 weeks.

Sample time point: cycle 4 day 1 (C4D1), after about 6 weeks of nivolumab. Every patient was affected by relapse after autologous stem cell transplantation, while exposure to brentuximab vedotin was not uniform. Sequencing used immunoSEQ multiplex PCR; TCRdb keeps in-frame clones, though not all of them. The sample has more than 20,000 clones, about 81% seen once. Findings and caveats of the study: In newly diagnosed patients, baseline TCR diversity was reportedly below that of healthy donors. Similar baseline diversity was found in complete responders and newly diagnosed patients. Patients who initiated nivolumab within 1 year of ASCT were excluded.

V lost 4 bases to trimming and J lost 4 bases; unmatched junction nucleotides: 10. Per germline, CDR1 LNHDA and CDR2 SQIVND (reference sequence). The CDR3 loop spans 15 amino acids. The specimen comprised peripheral blood mononuclear cells (PBMCs), sampled before the fourth cycle of nivolumab. This rearrangement joins TRBV19 to TRBJ2-7; 7 positions agree with TRBD1. The receptor's source is a human donor with classical Hodgkin lymphoma. CDR3 region: CASSTTGDPSYEQYF. The CDR3, as DNA: TGTGCCAGTAGTACTACAGGGGACCCATCGTACGAGCAGTACTTC.